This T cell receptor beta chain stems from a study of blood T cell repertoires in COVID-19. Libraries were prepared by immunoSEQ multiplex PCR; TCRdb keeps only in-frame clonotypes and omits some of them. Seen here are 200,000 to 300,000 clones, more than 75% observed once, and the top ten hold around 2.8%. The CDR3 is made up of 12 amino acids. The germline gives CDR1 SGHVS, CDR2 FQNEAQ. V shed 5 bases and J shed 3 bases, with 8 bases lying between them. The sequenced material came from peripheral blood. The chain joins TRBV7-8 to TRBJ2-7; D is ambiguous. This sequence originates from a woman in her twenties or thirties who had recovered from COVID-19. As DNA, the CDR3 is TGTGCCAGCAGCCCTTCGGGCTACGAGCAGTACTTC. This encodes CASSPSGYEQYF.